Listed below are T cell receptor beta chains from one sample, sequenced in a study of cytomegalovirus exposure and HLA in healthy donors. Sequencing used immunoSEQ multiplex PCR; TCRdb keeps in-frame clones, though not all of them. In the table there are some 150,000 clones, roughly 80% of which are singletons. Sequencing input: PBMCs. All receptors come from a woman aged 50 to 65 in good health and CMV-seronegative. CDR3s include the opening cysteine and the closing phenylalanine or tryptophan. Each record gives: J gene, V gene, clone size, CDR3 length, D gene, CDR3 protein, CDR3 DNA. A D gene is named only where the DNA matches it firmly. A clone size is listed for some rows: how often the clone was seen (once, few, many), or a class if it is expanded.

TRBJ2-1	TRBV12-5	.	14	TRBD1	CASGLGQGYNEQFF	TGTGCTAGTGGCCTGGGACAGGGGTACAATGAGCAGTTCTTC
TRBJ2-3	TRBV7-9	few	16	TRBD1	CASSSGTGGRTDTQYF	TGTGCCAGCAGTTCTGGGACAGGGGGTAGGACAGATACGCAGTATTTT
TRBJ1-2	TRBV6-5	.	14	TRBD1	CASRGDRGNYGYTF	TGTGCCAGCAGGGGGGACAGGGGTAACTATGGCTACACCTTC
TRBJ1-5	TRBV18	.	16	.	CASSTRSGEGNQPQHF	TGTGCCAGCTCAACCCGCAGCGGGGAGGGCAATCAGCCCCAGCATTTT
TRBJ1-4	TRBV7-9	.	13	.	CASSFSVGEKLFF	TGTGCCAGCAGCTTTTCGGTTGGTGAAAAACTGTTTTTT
TRBJ2-7	TRBV10-3	.	15	.	CAILVGTAAPSGQYF	TGTGCCATCCTAGTGGGGACTGCAGCCCCCTCAGGGCAGTACTTC
TRBJ2-5	TRBV14	.	13	.	CASSLQGWETQYF	TGTGCCAGCAGCCTTCAGGGGTGGGAGACCCAGTACTTC
TRBJ2-7	TRBV27	.	15	.	CASSLSGASSYEQYF	TGTGCCAGCAGTTTATCGGGGGCCAGCTCCTACGAGCAGTACTTC
TRBJ2-3	TRBV4-3	.	17	TRBD1	CASSPGLGTATTDTQYF	TGCGCCAGCAGCCCCGGCCTTGGGACAGCAACCACAGATACGCAGTATTTT
TRBJ2-1	TRBV9	.	14	TRBD1	CASSDRGRNNEQFF	TGTGCCAGCAGCGACAGGGGGCGAAACAATGAGCAGTTCTTC
TRBJ1-4	TRBV19	.	16	.	CASSAGGRITNEKLFF	TGTGCCAGTAGTGCGGGTGGAAGGATAACTAATGAAAAACTGTTTTTT
TRBJ2-1	TRBV7-2	.	17	TRBD2	CASSFDLAGGRRNEQFF	TGTGCCAGCAGCTTTGATCTAGCGGGGGGACGTCGCAATGAGCAGTTCTTC
TRBJ2-3	TRBV29-1	.	12	.	CSVNTGTDTQYF	TGCAGCGTTAACACAGGGACAGATACGCAGTATTTT
TRBJ2-3	TRBV5-1	few	13	TRBD1	CASSYTGADTQYF	TGCGCCAGCAGCTATACAGGGGCAGATACGCAGTATTTT
TRBJ2-7	TRBV6-5	.	15	.	CASSYSRGETYEQYF	TGTGCCAGCAGTTACTCGCGCGGGGAGACCTACGAGCAGTACTTC
TRBJ2-7	TRBV15	.	15	.	CATSRVPGLIYEQYF	TGTGCCACCAGCAGAGTGCCGGGACTTATCTACGAGCAGTACTTC
TRBJ2-7	TRBV4-1	.	17	TRBD1	CASSQLFRDRELYEQYF	TGCGCCAGCAGCCAACTATTCCGGGACAGGGAACTTTACGAGCAGTACTTC
TRBJ2-7	TRBV10-3	.	11	TRBD2	CATTRGGEQYF	TGTGCCACCACCCGGGGGGGCGAGCAGTACTTC
TRBJ2-1	TRBV7-6	.	14	TRBD2	CASSTSGPYNEQFF	TGTGCCAGCAGCACTAGCGGCCCCTACAATGAGCAGTTCTTC
TRBJ2-3	TRBV28	.	16	.	CASSLREGLHTDTQYF	TGTGCCAGCAGTTTACGAGAAGGACTCCACACAGATACGCAGTATTTT
TRBJ2-1	TRBV5-1	.	13	.	CASSGDISGEQFF	TGCGCCAGCTCCGGGGACATTTCGGGTGAGCAGTTCTTC
TRBJ1-4	TRBV19	.	16	.	CASSIESQGGREKLFF	TGTGCCAGTAGTATAGAGTCACAGGGCGGGCGAGAAAAACTGTTTTTT
TRBJ1-1	TRBV12-5	.	18	TRBD1	CASGLVTGVEAMNTEAFF	TGTGCTAGTGGTTTGGTAACAGGGGTAGAGGCTATGAACACTGAAGCTTTCTTT
TRBJ2-1	TRBV5-1	.	15	TRBD2	CASSITSGAYNEQFF	TGCGCCAGCAGCATCACTAGCGGGGCATACAATGAGCAGTTCTTC
TRBJ1-6	TRBV27	.	18	TRBD1	CASSPSRDRSSYNSPLHF	TGTGCCAGCAGTCCCTCGCGGGACAGGAGCTCCTATAATTCACCCCTCCACTTT
TRBJ2-3	TRBV27	.	17	TRBD2	CASSSVTSEGHTDTQYF	TGTGCCAGCAGTTCAGTGACTAGCGAAGGGCACACAGATACGCAGTATTTT
TRBJ1-4	TRBV15	.	15	.	CATSRAARGNEKLFF	TGTGCCACCAGCAGAGCCGCCCGGGGGAATGAAAAACTGTTTTTT
TRBJ2-7	TRBV19	.	14	TRBD2	CASSMGGRGGEQYF	TGTGCCAGTAGTATGGGTGGGAGGGGCGGCGAGCAGTACTTC
TRBJ2-1	TRBV9	.	15	.	CASSVGGESYNEQFF	TGTGCCAGCAGCGTAGGGGGGGAGTCCTACAATGAGCAGTTCTTC
TRBJ2-1	TRBV29-1	few	15	.	CSSRGTVRSYNEQFF	TGCAGCTCCAGGGGGACTGTGCGCTCCTACAATGAGCAGTTCTTC
TRBJ1-4	TRBV5-1	few	14	TRBD1	CASSLDRGSEKLFF	TGCGCCAGCAGCCTGGACAGGGGTTCGGAAAAACTGTTTTTT
TRBJ2-5	TRBV4-2	.	15	.	CASSRAEGRQETQYF	TGTGCCAGCAGCCGAGCGGAGGGCAGGCAAGAGACCCAGTACTTC